This section outlines one T cell receptor (beta chain) sequence together with its context. The clone's antigen remains unknown. Nothing much larger sits one base from this clone, and base qualities are not available. At diagnosis, tumor, uninvolved tumor-adjacent lung and peripheral blood were collected and then preserved as a mix of FFPE and fresh-frozen material. For TCR repertoire profiling, blood samples were analyzed in the form of peripheral blood mononuclear cells. The record originates from a study of T cells in localized non-small cell lung cancer (dated by TCRdb to 2020 to 2022). A note on the overall study: Comparing tumors with uninvolved tumor-adjacent lungs, the study looked at the T cell repertoires of approximately 240 patients with early-stage NSCLC. A mean age of around 66 years was recorded for the NSCLC patients, of whom under 150 were male and around 100 were female. The cohort consisted of 236 treatment-naive NSCLC patients whose localized lung tumors had been resected. Broader findings and caveats from the paper: Uninvolved tumor-adjacent lung showed the highest T cell clonality, higher than tumor, which suggests more focused antigenic responses in the adjacent lung. Longer overall survival was associated with higher blood T cell density, whereas shorter survival was associated with higher adjacent-lung clonality. A median of roughly 60 of the top 100 tumor clones were detected in paired uninvolved adjacent lung, and about 29 of these tumor clones were also found among the top 100 clones of the paired uninvolved adjacent lung. Because multi-region sequencing of the tumors was not done, intratumor heterogeneity could not be ruled out. Because the study design was exploratory, TCR variables were selected using unadjusted p-values without false-discovery rate correction.

TCR beta CDR3 regions were sequenced from DNA using the immunoSEQ Assay. In the original analysis: T cell density was computed as TCR beta template counts normalized to usable DNA estimated by amplifying housekeeping genes. Richness was estimated using the preseqR package, with extrapolation to 400,000 templates for PBMC samples and to 120,000 templates for tissue samples. Clonality was taken to be one minus Pielou's evenness. To identify tissue-enriched TCRs, differential abundance testing was run on productive amino-acid clonotypes with a minimum total count of 5 and an alpha of 0.1. The Jaccard Index and the Morisita Overlap Index were used to measure how much the repertoires overlapped between compartments. GLIPH grouped TCR beta CDR3s together with public tetramer-defined viral CDR3s, and a viral motif had to include at least three viral sequences and show V-gene enrichment. This immuneACCESS table, as held by TCRdb, lists in-frame sequences with V and J called but not all clones. Of the missing ones, under half trace to an unresolved V gene in checked studies; the others have no known cause. V and J calls and clone size are as listed in that table; D and trimming were resolved from the DNA. The sample data list about 74,000 clones, and approximately 84% of these were observed just once. The leading ten clones occupy 1.3% of the sample.

Reading the germline V gene (reference sequence) gives CDR1 PRHDT and CDR2 FYEKMQ. Clipping removes 4 bases from V and 3 bases from J, with 5 as the unmatched junction base count. The CDR3 measures 14 amino acids from cysteine to phenylalanine. Only CDR3 DNA remains: 42 bases, in frame from the first base. The sequence links TRBV13 to TRBJ2-5, with 7 middle bases fitting TRBD2. Sample: peripheral blood, taken before any cancer treatment. The sequence was collected from a female donor older than 55 with stage I lung adenocarcinoma. The CDR3 loop reads CASSSRGGKETQYF. The DNA sequence is as follows: TGTGCCAGCAGCTCGCGCGGGGGAAAAGAGACCCAGTACTTC.